This T cell receptor (beta chain) was sequenced for a study of blood T cell repertoires in COVID-19. CDR1 DFQATT and CDR2 SNEGSKA come from the germline V gene (reference sequence). Deletions cut 3 bases from V and 2 bases from J, with 11 bases between. The CDR3 extends over 13 amino acids. Assay: immunoSEQ multiplex PCR; the TCRdb copy retains only in-frame clones and omits some. The sample includes 55,000 to 80,000 clones, around 79% of them seen just once. The sequence was collected from a man aged 55 to 70 with acute or convalescent COVID-19. Sequencing input: peripheral blood. The rearrangement joins TRBV20-1 to TRBJ2-7, with D possibly being TRBD2 (6 bases). CDR3 coding DNA: TGCAGTGCTAGTAAGCTAGCGCCCTACGAGCAGTACTTC. It yields the protein CSASKLAPYEQYF.